The 21 T cell receptor beta chains listed next were all sequenced from one sample in a study of neurological immune-mediated disorders. TCRdb used MiXCR to reprocess the 5' RACE reads, holding one entry per CDR3 protein. Among 20,000 to 25,000 distinct CDR3 sequences, 17% were seen once, and the ten largest hold roughly 6.9%. The sequencing input was CD8+ T cells from blood. The receptors were sampled from a woman under 30 with multiple sclerosis.

This clonotype was recorded many times. The chain recombines TRBV4-2 with TRBJ2-3; TRBD2 matches at 12 bases. The J segment lost 2 bases and the V segment lost 4 bases, leaving 4 bases of the junction unmatched. Germline V gene data show CDR1 as LGHNA and CDR2 as YNFKEQ. The CDR3 has 16 amino acids. The CDR3 spells CASSPGLAGPTDTQYF. The CDR3 nucleotides are TGTGCCAGCAGCCCCGGACTAGCGGGGCCCACAGATACGCAGTATTTT.

This clonotype occurred many times. The chain employs TRBV27 and TRBJ2-3; weak D call: TRBD2 (5 bases). Germline loops: CDR1 MNHEY, CDR2 SMNVEV (reference sequence). V was trimmed by 3 bases and J by 0 bases, leaving 13 bases between them. The CDR3 runs to 16 residues. The CDR3 loop is CASSLDLGGSTDTQYF. CDR3 nucleotides: TGTGCCAGCAGTTTGGACCTAGGCGGGAGCACAGATACGCAGTATTTT.

The J gene is TRBJ1-6, the V gene TRBV20-1; tentatively, D is TRBD1 (6 bases). Trimming cost V 5 bases and J 0 bases, with 11 bases left between them. Germline CDR1 and CDR2: DFQATT and SNEGSKA (reference sequence). This CDR3 is built from 15 residues. In DNA, the CDR3 is TGCAGTGCTGCCGACAGGAGCTCCTATAATTCACCCCTCCACTTT. Its protein product is CSAADRSSYNSPLHF.

A few counts support this clonotype. The chain links TRBV5-1 to TRBJ2-7; D not resolved. The CDR3 is 13 amino acids. The V and J ends lost 0 bases and 6 bases respectively, with 10 bases between them. Germline V CDR1 and CDR2: SGHRS, YFSETQ. The CDR3 here is CASSLVGVFEQYF. CDR3 in DNA: TGCGCCAGCAGCTTGGTTGGGGTTTTCGAGCAGTACTTC. Full variable domain (rest looked up from reference TRBV5-1 and TRBJ2-7): KAGVTQTPRYLIKTRGQQVTLSCSPISGHRSVSWYQQTPGQGLQFLFEYFSETQRNKGNFPGRFSGRQFSNSRSEMNVSTLELGDSALYLCASSLVGVFEQYFGPGTRLTVT.

This clonotype occurred many times. The chain recombines TRBV10-3 with TRBJ2-1; the match to TRBD2 covers 10 bases. CDR1 and CDR2 from the germline V gene are ENHRY and SYGVKD. The CDR3 totals 16 residues. V lost 0 bases, J lost 7 bases, and 6 bases stayed unmatched. This CDR3 reads CAISESGTSGTNEQFF. The DNA for the CDR3 is TGTGCCATCAGTGAGTCGGGTACTAGCGGGACAAATGAGCAGTTCTTC.

This clonotype was detected ten times or more. The chain carries TRBV29-1 and TRBJ2-7, with D perhaps being TRBD1 or TRBD2 (5 bases each). V dropped 7 bases and J dropped 6 bases, with 19 bases sitting between them. CDR1 and CDR2 from the germline V gene are SQVTM and ANQGSEA. The CDR3 loop spans 13 amino acids. The CDR3 is CSAPAGAGPEQYF. Here the CDR3 DNA reads TGCAGCGCGCCGGCCGGGGCAGGCCCCGAGCAGTACTTC.

This clonotype came up many times. The chain has TRBV5-1 and TRBJ1-2, with 7 bases identical to TRBD1. This CDR3 contains 15 residues. The germline V gene encodes CDR1 SGHRS and CDR2 YFSETQ. V lost 4 bases and J lost 2; bases outside the gene matches: 8. CDR3 loop: CASSTRQGGNYGYTF. In nucleotides, the CDR3 is TGCGCCAGCAGCACCAGACAGGGAGGAAACTATGGCTACACCTTC.

This clonotype was counted many times. The chain links TRBV5-1 to TRBJ2-2; no firm D call. CDR3 length: 14 amino acids. Germline assignment: CDR1 SGHRS and CDR2 YFSETQ. V was clipped by 4 bases and J by 3 bases, with 10 bases between them. Here the CDR3 reads CASSLEPDTGELFF. DNA for the CDR3: TGCGCCAGCAGCCTCGAGCCGGACACCGGGGAGCTGTTTTTT.

The gene calls are TRBV20-1 and TRBJ1-2, with 9 bases fitting TRBD1. The germline gives CDR1 DFQATT, CDR2 SNEGSKA (reference sequence). This CDR3 is 16 amino acids long. V dropped 6 bases and J dropped 8; count of bases not matched to a gene: 19. The DNA of the CDR3 is TGCAGTGCCCCAGGGGGACAGGGTAGCCCATTGGGGGGCTACACCTTC. It yields the protein CSAPGGQGSPLGGYTF.

There are many counts of this clonotype. V is TRBV19 and J is TRBJ1-2, with D hard to call. CDR3 length equals 10 residues. Looked up from germline, CDR1 is LNHDA and CDR2 is SQIVND (reference sequence). The ends were cut back, 6 bases at V and 2 bases at J, with 1 base in the middle. CDR3 in DNA: TGTGCCAGTAGAAACTATGGCTACACCTTC. Protein product: CASRNYGYTF.

This chain joins TRBV10-3 and TRBJ1-3; TRBD1 is a possible D gene (5 bases). CDR3 size: 15 residues. CDR1 is ENHRY, CDR2 SYGVKD, per germline. V lost 5 bases and J lost 2, with 13 bases in between. CDR3 protein: CAISPPDRAGNTIYF. DNA of the CDR3: TGTGCCATCAGTCCCCCCGACAGAGCTGGAAACACCATATATTTT.

This clonotype was detected many times. The chain uses TRBV3-1 and TRBJ2-7; a weak D match, TRBD1 (5 bases). The CDR3 consists of 16 residues. V shed 0 bases and J shed 5 bases, with 17 bases lying between them. The germline V gene has CDR1 LGHDT and CDR2 YNNKEL (reference sequence). The CDR3 DNA follows: TGTGCCAGCAGCCAAGATAAAGGGTGGCAGGGCGACGAGCAGTACTTC. Its protein product is CASSQDKGWQGDEQYF.

The CDR3 loop is CASSPRSTGYEQYF. DNA of the CDR3: TGTGCCAGCAGCCCACGAAGCACAGGTTACGAGCAGTACTTC. The rearrangement links TRBV5-6 to TRBJ2-7; tentatively, D is TRBD1 (5 bases). The germline CDR1 and CDR2 sequences are SGHDT and YYEEEE. V lost 4 bases, J lost 4 bases, and 15 bases lay in between. The CDR3 has 14 residues.

This clonotype was counted many times. V usage is TRBV20-1 and J usage is TRBJ2-3, with TRBD2 identical over 8 bases. V shed 2 bases and J 2 bases; nucleotides not matched to a gene: 9. CDR3 size: 16 residues. Germline lookup yields CDR1 DFQATT and CDR2 SNEGSKA (reference sequence). The CDR3 DNA reads as TGCAGTGCTAGACCGGGAGGGGTTTTTAACACAGATACGCAGTATTTT. It translates to CSARPGGVFNTDTQYF.

This clonotype has ten or more counts. The chain carries TRBV20-1 and TRBJ1-2; weak D call: TRBD1 (5 bases). Per germline, CDR1 DFQATT and CDR2 SNEGSKA (reference sequence). The CDR3 consists of 13 residues. Trimming took 0 bases from V and 8 from J, leaving 13 bases between them. DNA for the CDR3: TGCAGTGCTAGAGATCTCAGGGAGTACGGCTACACCTTC. Encoded protein: CSARDLREYGYTF.

This clonotype is labeled as medium-sized. CDR3: CSVEGITSGRSASTDTQYF. The CDR3 DNA follows: TGCAGCGTTGAAGGCATTACTAGCGGGAGGTCCGCTAGCACAGATACGCAGTATTTT. J is TRBJ2-3 and V is TRBV29-1; 12 bases match TRBD2. Losses at the gene ends were 1 base for V and 0 bases for J; bases not matched to a gene: 11. The CDR3 is 19 amino acids. From germline, CDR1 is SQVTM and CDR2 ANQGSEA.

The chain joins TRBV3-1 to TRBJ2-7; 11 bases are a match to TRBD2. After removal of 4 bases from V and 2 bases from J, the junction contained 7 bases not matched to a gene. This CDR3 spans 16 amino acids. Germline CDR1 LGHDT, CDR2 YNNKEL (reference sequence). CDR3 sequence reads: CASSPGLAGLTYEQYF. The CDR3 DNA reads as TGTGCCAGCAGCCCCGGACTAGCGGGCCTCACCTACGAGCAGTACTTC.

This clonotype was seen at least ten times. The chain recombines TRBV20-1 with TRBJ2-1; 10 bases fit TRBD2. Losses at the gene ends were 0 bases for V and 0 bases for J; bases not matched to a gene: 11. The V gene's germline CDR1 is DFQATT and CDR2 SNEGSKA (reference sequence). CDR3 length equals 19 residues. As DNA, the CDR3 is TGCAGTGCTAGAGATGAGGTCCTAGCGGGAGCTAGCTCCTACAATGAGCAGTTCTTC. Residues: CSARDEVLAGASSYNEQFF.

This clonotype was observed at least ten times. CDR3 coding DNA: TGTGCCACCAGCGGACCAGACAGGAGCTCCTACAATGAGCAGTTCTTC. Translating it yields CATSGPDRSSYNEQFF. The rearrangement links TRBV15 to TRBJ2-1; perhaps TRBD1 as D (6 bases). The V end lost 5 bases, the J end lost 0 bases, and 14 bases lay between the germline ends. Germline V CDR1 and CDR2: LNHNV, YYDKDF (reference sequence). CDR3 length equals 16 residues.

This clonotype was seen at least ten times. V is TRBV5-5 and J is TRBJ2-1; 8 bases map to TRBD1. J gave up 5 bases and V 4 bases, and 2 bases lay outside the gene matches. Germline CDR1 and CDR2: SGHKS and YYEKEE (reference sequence). The CDR3 has 13 amino acids. In DNA, the CDR3 is TGTGCCAGCAGCCAGGACAGGGACAATGAGCAGTTCTTC. It yields the protein CASSQDRDNEQFF.

This clonotype appeared many times. This chain links TRBV7-8 with TRBJ2-1; TRBD2 matches at 14 bases. The ends lost 3 bases at V and 8 bases at J; junction bases unmatched: 3. The V gene's germline CDR1 is SGHVS and CDR2 FQNEAQ. The CDR3 is 15 amino acids. In DNA form, the CDR3 reads TGTGCCAGCAGCTTGACTAGCGGGGGGGGCGATGAGCAGTTCTTC. This gives the protein CASSLTSGGGDEQFF.